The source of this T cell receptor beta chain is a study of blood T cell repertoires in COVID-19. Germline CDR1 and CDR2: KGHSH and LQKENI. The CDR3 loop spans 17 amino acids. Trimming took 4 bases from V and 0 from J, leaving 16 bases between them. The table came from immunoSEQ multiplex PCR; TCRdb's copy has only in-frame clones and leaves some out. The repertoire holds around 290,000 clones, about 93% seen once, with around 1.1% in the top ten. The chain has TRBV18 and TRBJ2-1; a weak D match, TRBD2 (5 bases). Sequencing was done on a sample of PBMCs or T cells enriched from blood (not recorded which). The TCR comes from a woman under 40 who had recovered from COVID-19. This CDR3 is CASSHYERIYSYNEQFF. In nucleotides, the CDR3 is TGTGCCAGCTCACATTATGAGCGGATCTACTCCTACAATGAGCAGTTCTTC. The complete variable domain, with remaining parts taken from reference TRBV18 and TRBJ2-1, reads NAGVMQNPRHLVRRRGQEARLRCSPMKGHSHVYWYRQLPEEGLKFMVYLQKENIIDESGMPKERFSAEFPKEGPSILRIQQVVRGDSAAYFCASSHYERIYSYNEQFFGPGTRLTVL.